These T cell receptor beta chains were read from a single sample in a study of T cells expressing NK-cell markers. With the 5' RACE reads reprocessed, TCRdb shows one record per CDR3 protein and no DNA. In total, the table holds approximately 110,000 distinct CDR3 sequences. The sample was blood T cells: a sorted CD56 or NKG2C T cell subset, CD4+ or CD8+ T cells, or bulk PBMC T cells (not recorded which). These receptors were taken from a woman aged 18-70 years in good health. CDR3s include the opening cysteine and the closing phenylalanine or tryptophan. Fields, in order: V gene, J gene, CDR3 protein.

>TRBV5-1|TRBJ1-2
CASSEGINYGYTF
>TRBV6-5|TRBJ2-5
CASSSGQDQETQYF
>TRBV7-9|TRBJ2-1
CASSALTGPPSGQQFF
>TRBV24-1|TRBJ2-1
CATSDWGQGYDEQFF
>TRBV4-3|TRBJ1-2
CASSEALGQSTYGYTF
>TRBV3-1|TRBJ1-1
CANEGAKIDTEAFF
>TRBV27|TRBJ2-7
CASSRRTGQHEQYF
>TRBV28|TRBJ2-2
CASSSRAFAGELFF
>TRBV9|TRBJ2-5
CASSPPGGTETQYF
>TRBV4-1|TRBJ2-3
CASSQDVLAVQYF
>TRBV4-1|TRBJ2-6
CASSQATGTSLKTF
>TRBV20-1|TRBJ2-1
CSATGTGDYNEQFF
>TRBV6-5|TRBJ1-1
CASSYIGGNTEAFF
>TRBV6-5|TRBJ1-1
CASSYTDNSNTEAFF
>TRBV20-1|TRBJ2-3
CSAREYGTRYTDTQYF
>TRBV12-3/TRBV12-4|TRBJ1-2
CASSRTGDGYTF
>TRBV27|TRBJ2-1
CATRGGNEQFF
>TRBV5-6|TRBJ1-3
CASSSVGWVNSVPGNTIYF
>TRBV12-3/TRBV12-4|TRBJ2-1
CASTSRLVNEQFF
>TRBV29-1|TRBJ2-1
CSGRDLGGEQFF
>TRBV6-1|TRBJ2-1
CASTAGLSSYNEQFF
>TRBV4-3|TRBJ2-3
CASSQGGREIPDTQYF
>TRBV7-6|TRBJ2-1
CASSLVLDNEQFF
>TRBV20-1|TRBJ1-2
CSAVELNYGYTF
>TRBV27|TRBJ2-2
CASSLSEGGAFSGELFF
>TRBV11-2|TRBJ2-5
CASSHIGLAGAQETQYF
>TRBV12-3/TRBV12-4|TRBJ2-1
CASSLDSLFLEQFF
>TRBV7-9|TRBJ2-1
CASRGTSGNNEQFF
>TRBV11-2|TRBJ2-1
CASSFSGNYEQFF
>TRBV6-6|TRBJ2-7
CASRLGDEQYF
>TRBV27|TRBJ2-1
CASSSGAPGDEQFF
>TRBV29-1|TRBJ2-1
CSVEDRVSREQFF
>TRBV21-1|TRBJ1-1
CASSKARPEGGNTEAFF
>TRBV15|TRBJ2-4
CATSREGLARDIQYF
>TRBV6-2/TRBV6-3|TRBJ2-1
CASSLTSGGSYNEQFF
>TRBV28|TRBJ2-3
CASSLSGWELSTDTQYF
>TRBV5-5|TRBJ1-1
CASSLYLRGGTNTEAFF
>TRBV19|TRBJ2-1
CASSLRGGLSYSYNEQFF
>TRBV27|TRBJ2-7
CASSLGVKTPPHF
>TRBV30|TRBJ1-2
CAWRDSYGYTF
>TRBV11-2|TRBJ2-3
CASSSGGGHHTDTQYF
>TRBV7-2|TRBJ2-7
CASSGRVPPDGEQYF
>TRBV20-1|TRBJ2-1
CSARTTSGRALYEQFF
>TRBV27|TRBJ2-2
CASSSIRGTGELFF
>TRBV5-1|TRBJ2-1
CASSLGWTSDEQFF
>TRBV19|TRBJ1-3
CASSQMSSGNTIYF
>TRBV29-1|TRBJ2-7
CSVEIQGSYEQYF
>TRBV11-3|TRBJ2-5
CASSERDGGETQYF
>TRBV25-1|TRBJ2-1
CASSPSGTSGSNEQFF
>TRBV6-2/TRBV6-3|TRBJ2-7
CASSYGTGISYEQYF
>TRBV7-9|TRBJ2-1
CASRAGGDEGFF
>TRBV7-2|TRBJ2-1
CASSFGVGSFYEQFF
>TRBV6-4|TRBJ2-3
CASSDGNGADTQYF
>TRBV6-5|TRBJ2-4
CASSYSEENIQYF